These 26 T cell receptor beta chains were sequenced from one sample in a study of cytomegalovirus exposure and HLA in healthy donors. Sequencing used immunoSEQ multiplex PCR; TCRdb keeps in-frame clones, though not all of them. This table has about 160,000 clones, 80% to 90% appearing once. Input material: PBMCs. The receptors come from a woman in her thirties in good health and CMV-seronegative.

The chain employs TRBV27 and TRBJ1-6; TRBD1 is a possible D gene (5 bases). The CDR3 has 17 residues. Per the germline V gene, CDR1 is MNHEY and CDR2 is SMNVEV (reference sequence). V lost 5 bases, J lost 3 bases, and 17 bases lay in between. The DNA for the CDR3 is TGTGCCAGCAGTCCAAGTTGGGGGGACCGCTATAATTCACCCCTCCACTTT. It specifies CASSPSWGDRYNSPLHF.

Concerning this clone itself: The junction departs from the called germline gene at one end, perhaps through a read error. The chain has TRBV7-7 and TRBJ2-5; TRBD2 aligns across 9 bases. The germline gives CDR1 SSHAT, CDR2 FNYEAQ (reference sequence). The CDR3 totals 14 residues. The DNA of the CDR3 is TGTGCTAGCAGCCCGGGACTAGCCGGGGAGACCCAGTACTTC. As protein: CASSPGLAGETQYF.

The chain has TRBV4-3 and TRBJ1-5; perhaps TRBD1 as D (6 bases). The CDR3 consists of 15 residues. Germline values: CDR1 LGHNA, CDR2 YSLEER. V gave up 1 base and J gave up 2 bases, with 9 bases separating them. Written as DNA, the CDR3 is TGCGCCAGCAGCCAAGGCAGGGGTGGCAATCAGCCCCAGCATTTT. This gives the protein CASSQGRGGNQPQHF.

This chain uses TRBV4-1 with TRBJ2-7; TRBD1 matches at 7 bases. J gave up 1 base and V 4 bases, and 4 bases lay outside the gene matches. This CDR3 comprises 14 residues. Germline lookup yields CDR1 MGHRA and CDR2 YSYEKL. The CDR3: CASSREQGSYEQYF. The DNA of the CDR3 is TGCGCCAGCAGCCGCGAACAGGGGTCCTACGAGCAGTACTTC.

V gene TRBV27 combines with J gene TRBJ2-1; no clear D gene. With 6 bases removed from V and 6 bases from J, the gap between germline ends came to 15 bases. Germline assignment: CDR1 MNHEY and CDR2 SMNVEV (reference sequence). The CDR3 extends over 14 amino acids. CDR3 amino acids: CASSSFGRLNEQFF. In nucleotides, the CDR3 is TGTGCCAGCAGCAGCTTCGGTAGGCTCAATGAGCAGTTCTTC.

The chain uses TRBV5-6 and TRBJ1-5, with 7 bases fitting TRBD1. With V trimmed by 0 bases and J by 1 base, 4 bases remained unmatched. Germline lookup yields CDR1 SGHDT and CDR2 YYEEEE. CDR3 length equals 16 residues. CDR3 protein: CASSLGAGGSNQPQHF. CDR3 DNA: TGTGCCAGCAGCTTGGGTGCAGGGGGGAGCAATCAGCCCCAGCATTTT. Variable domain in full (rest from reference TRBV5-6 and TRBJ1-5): DAGVTQSPTHLIKTRGQQVTLRCSPKSGHDTVSWYQQALGQGPQFIFQYYEEEERQRGNFPDRFSGHQFPNYSSELNVNALLLGDSALYLCASSLGAGGSNQPQHFGDGTRLSIL.

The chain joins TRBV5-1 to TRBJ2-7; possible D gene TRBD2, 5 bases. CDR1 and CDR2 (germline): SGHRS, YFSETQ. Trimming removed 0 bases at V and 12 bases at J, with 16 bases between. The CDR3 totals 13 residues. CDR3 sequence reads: CASSLANDGVSYF. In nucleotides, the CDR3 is TGCGCCAGCAGCTTGGCCAATGACGGGGTTTCGTACTTC.

The CDR3, as DNA: TGTGCCAGCAACCCCAGCGGGCCCGGCGGGGGTGAGCAGTTCTTC. This codes for CASNPSGPGGGEQFF. V is TRBV7-9 and J is TRBJ2-1; 7 bases map to TRBD2. The CDR3 is made up of 15 amino acids. Germline CDR1 SEHNR, CDR2 FQNEAQ (reference sequence). V was clipped by 7 bases and J by 9 bases; unmatched bases: 15. Looking up the rest from reference TRBV7-9 and TRBJ2-1 gives the full variable domain: DTGVSQNPRHKITKRGQNVTFRCDPISEHNRLYWYRQTLGQGPEFLTYFQNEAQLEKSRLLSDRFSAERPKGSFSTLEIQRTEQGDSAMYLCASNPSGPGGGEQFFGPGTRLTVL.

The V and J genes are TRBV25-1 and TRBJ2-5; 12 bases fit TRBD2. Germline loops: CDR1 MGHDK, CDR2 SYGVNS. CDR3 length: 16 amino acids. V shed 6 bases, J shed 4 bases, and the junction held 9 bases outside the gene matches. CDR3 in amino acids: CASSASGRAGGETQYF. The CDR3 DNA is TGTGCCAGCAGCGCTAGCGGGAGGGCCGGAGGAGAGACCCAGTACTTC.

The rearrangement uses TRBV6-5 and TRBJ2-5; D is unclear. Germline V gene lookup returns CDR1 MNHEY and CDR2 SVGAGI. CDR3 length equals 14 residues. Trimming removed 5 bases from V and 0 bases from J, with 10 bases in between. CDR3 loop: CASSLRSDQETQYF. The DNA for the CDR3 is TGTGCCAGCAGTCTACGATCGGACCAAGAGACCCAGTACTTC.

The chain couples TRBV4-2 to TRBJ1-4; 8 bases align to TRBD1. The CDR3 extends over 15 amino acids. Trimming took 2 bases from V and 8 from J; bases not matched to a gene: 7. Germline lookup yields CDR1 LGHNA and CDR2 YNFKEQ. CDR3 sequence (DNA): TGTGCCAGCAGCCAACCGGACAGGGCTCGGGAAAAACTGTTTTTT. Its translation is CASSQPDRAREKLFF.

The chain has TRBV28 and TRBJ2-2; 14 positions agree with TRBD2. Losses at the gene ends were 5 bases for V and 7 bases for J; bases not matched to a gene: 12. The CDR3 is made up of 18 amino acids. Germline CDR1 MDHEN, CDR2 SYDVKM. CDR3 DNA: TGTGCCAGCAGTCCCAGCCCGACTAGCGGGAGGGCCCTCGGGGAGCTGTTTTTT. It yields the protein CASSPSPTSGRALGELFF.

CDR3 bases: TGTGCCAGCAGCTCCCCACTAGCGGGGCAGCCAAATGAGCAGTTCTTC. Amino acid sequence: CASSSPLAGQPNEQFF. This sequence joins TRBV7-9 and TRBJ2-1; 10 bases are shared with TRBD2. This CDR3 contains 16 residues. V was pared by 4 bases and J by 7 bases, with 10 bases of the junction left unmatched. Germline values: CDR1 SEHNR, CDR2 FQNEAQ (reference sequence).

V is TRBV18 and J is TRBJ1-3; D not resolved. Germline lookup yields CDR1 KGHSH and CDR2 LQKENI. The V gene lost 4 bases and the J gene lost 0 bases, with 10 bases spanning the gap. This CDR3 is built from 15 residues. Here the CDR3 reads CASSRAEPSGNTIYF. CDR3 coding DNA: TGTGCCAGCTCACGCGCCGAGCCCTCTGGAAACACCATATATTTT.

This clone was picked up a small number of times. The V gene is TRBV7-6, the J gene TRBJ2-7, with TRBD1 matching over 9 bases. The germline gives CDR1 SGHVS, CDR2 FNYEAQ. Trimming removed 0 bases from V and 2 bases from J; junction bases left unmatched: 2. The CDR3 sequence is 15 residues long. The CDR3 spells CASSLAGQGPYEQYF. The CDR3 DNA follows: TGTGCCAGCAGCTTAGCGGGACAGGGACCCTACGAGCAGTACTTC.

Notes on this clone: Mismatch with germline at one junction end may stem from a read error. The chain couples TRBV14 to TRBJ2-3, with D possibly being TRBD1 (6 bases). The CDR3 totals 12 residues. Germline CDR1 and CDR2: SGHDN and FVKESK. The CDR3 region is CASSQGTATQYF. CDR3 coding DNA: TGTGCCAGCAGCCAAGGGACAGCTACGCAGTATTTT.

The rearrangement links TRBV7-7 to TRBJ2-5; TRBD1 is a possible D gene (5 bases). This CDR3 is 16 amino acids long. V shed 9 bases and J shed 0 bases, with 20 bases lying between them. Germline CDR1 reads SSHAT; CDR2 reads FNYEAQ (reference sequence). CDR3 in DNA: TGTGCCAGTAGACCATCGACAGAATGGTACCAAGAGACCCAGTACTTC. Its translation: CASRPSTEWYQETQYF.

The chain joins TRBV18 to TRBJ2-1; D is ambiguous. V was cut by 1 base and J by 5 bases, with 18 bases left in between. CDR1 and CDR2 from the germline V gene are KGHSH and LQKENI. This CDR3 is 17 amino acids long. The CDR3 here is CASSPLSTPNNHNEQFF. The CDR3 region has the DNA TGTGCCAGCTCACCACTCTCCACACCGAATAACCACAATGAGCAGTTCTTC. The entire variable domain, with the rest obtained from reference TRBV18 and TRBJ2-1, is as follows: NAGVMQNPRHLVRRRGQEARLRCSPMKGHSHVYWYRQLPEEGLKFMVYLQKENIIDESGMPKERFSAEFPKEGPSILRIQQVVRGDSAAYFCASSPLSTPNNHNEQFFGPGTRLTVL.

CDR3: CASSPGTGASGANVLTF. The CDR3 coding sequence is TGCGCCAGCAGCCCAGGGACAGGGGCGAGTGGGGCCAACGTCCTGACTTTC. The rearrangement uses TRBV5-1 and TRBJ2-6, with 10 bases fitting TRBD1. Germline values: CDR1 SGHRS, CDR2 YFSETQ. V was pared by 4 bases and J by 3 bases, with 7 bases of the junction left unmatched. The CDR3 contains 17 residues.

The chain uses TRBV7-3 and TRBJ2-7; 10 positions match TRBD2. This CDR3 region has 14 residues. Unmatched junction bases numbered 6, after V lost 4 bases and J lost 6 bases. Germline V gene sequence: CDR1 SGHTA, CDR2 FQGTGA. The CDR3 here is CASSSGLALGEQYF. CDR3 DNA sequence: TGTGCCAGCAGCTCGGGACTAGCGCTCGGCGAGCAGTACTTC.

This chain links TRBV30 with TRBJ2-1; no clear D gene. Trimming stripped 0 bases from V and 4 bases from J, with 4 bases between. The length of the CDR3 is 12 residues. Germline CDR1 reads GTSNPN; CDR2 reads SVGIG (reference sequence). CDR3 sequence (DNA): TGTGCCTGGAGTGTAGGGTACAATGAGCAGTTCTTC. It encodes CAWSVGYNEQFF.

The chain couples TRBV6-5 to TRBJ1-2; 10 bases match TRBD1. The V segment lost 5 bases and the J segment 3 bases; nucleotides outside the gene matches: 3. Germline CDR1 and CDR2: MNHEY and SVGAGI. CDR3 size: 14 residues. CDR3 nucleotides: TGTGCCAGCAGTAGGACAGGGGGTTACTATGGCTACACCTTC. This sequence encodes CASSRTGGYYGYTF.

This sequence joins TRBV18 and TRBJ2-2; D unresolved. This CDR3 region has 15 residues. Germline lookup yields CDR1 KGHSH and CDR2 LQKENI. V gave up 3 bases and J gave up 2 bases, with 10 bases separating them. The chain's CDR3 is CASSPPGFNTGELFF. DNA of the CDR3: TGTGCCAGCTCACCTCCAGGCTTTAACACCGGGGAGCTGTTTTTT.

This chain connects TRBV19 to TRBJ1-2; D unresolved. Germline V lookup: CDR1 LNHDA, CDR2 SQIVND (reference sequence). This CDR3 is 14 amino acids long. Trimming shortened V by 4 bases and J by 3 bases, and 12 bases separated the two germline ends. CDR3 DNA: TGTGCCAGTAGTACGGTCCAGAAAGACTATGGCTACACCTTC. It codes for CASSTVQKDYGYTF. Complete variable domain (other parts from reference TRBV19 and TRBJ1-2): DGGITQSPKYLFRKEGQNVTLSCEQNLNHDAMYWYRQDPGQGLRLIYYSQIVNDFQKGDIAEGYSVSREKKESFPLTVTSAQKNPTAFYLCASSTVQKDYGYTFGSGTRLTVV.

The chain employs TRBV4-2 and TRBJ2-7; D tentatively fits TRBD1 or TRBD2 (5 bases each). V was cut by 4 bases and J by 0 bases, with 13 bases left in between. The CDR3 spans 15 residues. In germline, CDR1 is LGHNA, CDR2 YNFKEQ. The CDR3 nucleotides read TGTGCCAGCAGCCGAGGGGATCCGACCTCCTACGAGCAGTACTTC. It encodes CASSRGDPTSYEQYF.

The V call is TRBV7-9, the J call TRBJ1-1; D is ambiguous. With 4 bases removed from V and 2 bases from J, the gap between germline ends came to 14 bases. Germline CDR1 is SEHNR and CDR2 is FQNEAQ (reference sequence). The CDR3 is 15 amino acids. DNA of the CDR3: TGTGCCAGCAGCTCGCTAGTGACGTTAAACACTGAAGCTTTCTTT. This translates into CASSSLVTLNTEAFF.